The 6 T cell receptor beta chains listed next were all sequenced from one sample in a study of tumor-infiltrating lymphocytes in primary liver carcinoma. From roughly 470 ng total RNA, TCR beta cDNA was generated with a primer in the constant region. Sequencing libraries for TCR beta derived from three nested multiplex PCR rounds that used slightly modified ARM-PCR. Rounds one and two of PCR, each of 9 to 11 cycles, were primed with TRBV1-TRBV30 forward primers and a C-beta reverse primer. A single record per CDR3 protein comes from TCRdb applying MiXCR to the multiplex PCR reads. The sample has 50,000 to 60,000 distinct CDR3 sequences, about 77% seen once. Co-extraction yielded RNA and DNA from around 20-30 mg of unsorted bulk tissue. Sequencing was carried out using liver tumor tissue from sampling region 5. Indicated subset: tumor region T5, tumor centre. The receptor set was obtained from a middle-aged man with primary liver carcinoma and hepatitis B virus infection.

This clonotype occurred many times. This CDR3 reads CASSEAGSGSTDTQYF. The CDR3 DNA reads TGTGCCAGCAGTGAAGCCGGGTCTGGAAGCACAGATACGCAGTATTTT. The chain combines TRBV2 with TRBJ2-3; D is uncertain. The germline V gene encodes CDR1 SNHLY and CDR2 FYNNEI. V was pared by 0 bases and J by 0 bases, with 10 bases between. The CDR3 is 16 amino acids.

Remarks on this clonotype: The CDR3 carries no conserved terminal phenylalanine or tryptophan, so it likely arises from a read error. It is unclear where the CDR3 begins or ends on the DNA, so no DNA is shown, and the CDR3 is as TCRdb lists it. CDR3 region: CASRPGYYNEQLV. The chain carries TRBV25-1 and TRBJ2-1; TRBD1 reflects the table's D call only, with no check against the DNA. Looked up from germline, CDR1 is MGHDK and CDR2 is SYGVNS. The CDR3 numbers 13 amino acids, ends counted.

The chain links TRBV11-2 to TRBJ2-6, with D tentatively TRBD1 or TRBD2 (5 bases each). Germline V CDR1 and CDR2: SGHAT, FQNNGV. The V gene lost 10 bases and the J gene lost 18 bases, with 31 bases spanning the gap. The CDR3 contains 15 residues. The CDR3 loop reads CATQRPRPGANIQTF. The DNA for the CDR3 is TGTGCCACCCAGCGGCCGCGCCCTGGGGCCAACATCCAGACTTTC.

This clonotype was detected ten times or more. The rearrangement uses TRBV7-2 and TRBJ2-7, with D possibly matching TRBD1 (6 bases). Trimming removed 5 bases at V and 2 bases at J, with 10 bases between. Germline V gene lookup returns CDR1 SGHTA and CDR2 FQGNSA. This CDR3 has 13 amino acids. CDR3: CASSRDKTYEQYF. The CDR3 DNA follows: TGTGCCAGCAGCCGGGACAAGACCTACGAGCAGTACTTC.

In regard to this clonotype: A read error is likely, as this CDR3 ends without the conserved phenylalanine or tryptophan. This chain connects TRBV5-1 to TRBJ2-4, with D possibly being TRBD1 (5 bases). Trimming left V 0 bases short and J 0 bases short, with 13 bases between. Looked up from germline, CDR1 is SGHRS and CDR2 is YFSETQ. The CDR3 has 17 residues. The CDR3 DNA follows: TGCGCCAGCAGCTTGGGAGAGACAGACTTAGCCAAAAACATTCAGTACCTC. Amino acid sequence: CASSLGETDLAKNIQYL.

At least ten counts were recorded for this clonotype. The chain couples TRBV2 to TRBJ1-5, with a possible D match to TRBD1 (5 bases). The CDR3 is made up of 12 amino acids. V was shortened by 7 bases and J by 7 bases, with 11 bases between the two germline ends. CDR1 is SNHLY, CDR2 FYNNEI, per germline. The CDR3 DNA reads as TGTGCCAGCACTGAGGAGGGGCAGCCCCAGCATTTT. Amino acid sequence: CASTEEGQPQHF.